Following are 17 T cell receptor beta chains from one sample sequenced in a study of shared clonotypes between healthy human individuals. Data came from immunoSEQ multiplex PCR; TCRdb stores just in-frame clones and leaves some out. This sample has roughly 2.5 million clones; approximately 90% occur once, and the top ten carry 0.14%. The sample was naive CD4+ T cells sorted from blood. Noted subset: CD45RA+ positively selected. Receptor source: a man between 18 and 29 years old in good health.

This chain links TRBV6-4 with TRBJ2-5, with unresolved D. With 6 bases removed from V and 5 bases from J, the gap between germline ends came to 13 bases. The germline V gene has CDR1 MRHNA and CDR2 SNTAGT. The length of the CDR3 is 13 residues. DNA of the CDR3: TGTGCCAGCAGCGCTACAAAGTGGGAGACCCAGTACTTC. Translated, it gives CASSATKWETQYF.

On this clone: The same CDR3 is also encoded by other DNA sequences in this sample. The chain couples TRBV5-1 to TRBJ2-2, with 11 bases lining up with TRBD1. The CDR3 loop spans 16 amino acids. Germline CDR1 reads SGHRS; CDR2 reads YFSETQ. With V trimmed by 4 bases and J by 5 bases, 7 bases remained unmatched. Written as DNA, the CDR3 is TGCGCCAGCAGCCACCCCGGGACAGGGGGTACCGGGGAGCTGTTTTTT. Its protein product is CASSHPGTGGTGELFF.

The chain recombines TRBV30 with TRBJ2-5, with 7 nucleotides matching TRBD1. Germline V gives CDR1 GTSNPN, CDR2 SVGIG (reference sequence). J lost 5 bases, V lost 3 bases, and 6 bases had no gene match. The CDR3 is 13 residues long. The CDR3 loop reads CAWSSGGAETQYF. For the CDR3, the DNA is TGTGCCTGGAGCTCAGGGGGTGCGGAGACCCAGTACTTC.

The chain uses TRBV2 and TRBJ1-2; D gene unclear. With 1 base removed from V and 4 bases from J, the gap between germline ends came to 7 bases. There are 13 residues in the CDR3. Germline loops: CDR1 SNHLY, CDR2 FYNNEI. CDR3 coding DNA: TGTGCCAGCAGTGAAGTGGGCAGCTATGGCTACACCTTC. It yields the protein CASSEVGSYGYTF.

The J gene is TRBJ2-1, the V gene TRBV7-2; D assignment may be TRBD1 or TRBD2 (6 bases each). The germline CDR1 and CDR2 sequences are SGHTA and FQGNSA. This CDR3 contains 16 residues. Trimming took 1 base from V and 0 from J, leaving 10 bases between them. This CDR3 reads CASSLGPGASYNEQFF. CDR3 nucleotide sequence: TGTGCCAGCAGCTTAGGACCGGGGGCCTCCTACAATGAGCAGTTCTTC.

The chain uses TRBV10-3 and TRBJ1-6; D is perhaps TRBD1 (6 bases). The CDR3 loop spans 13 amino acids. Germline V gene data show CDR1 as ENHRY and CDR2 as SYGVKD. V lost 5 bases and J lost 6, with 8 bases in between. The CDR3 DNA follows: TGTGCCATCAGTTGGGGGCGTAATTCACCCCTCCACTTT. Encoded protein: CAISWGRNSPLHF.

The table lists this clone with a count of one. The CDR3 DNA reads as TGTGCCAGCAGGGAGGACAGGGGCCGCTCTGGGGCCAACGTCCTGACTTTC. Translated, it gives CASREDRGRSGANVLTF. The J gene is TRBJ2-6, the V gene TRBV2; 9 nucleotides match TRBD1. Germline CDR1 is SNHLY and CDR2 is FYNNEI. Losses at the gene ends were 6 bases for V and 0 bases for J; bases not matched to a gene: 6. CDR3 length: 17 amino acids.

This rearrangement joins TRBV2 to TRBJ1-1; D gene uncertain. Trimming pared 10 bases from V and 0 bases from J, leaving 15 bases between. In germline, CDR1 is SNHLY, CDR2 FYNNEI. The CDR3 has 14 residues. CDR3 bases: TGTGCCATCATACCATATGGGATGAACACTGAAGCTTTCTTT. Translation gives CAIIPYGMNTEAFF.

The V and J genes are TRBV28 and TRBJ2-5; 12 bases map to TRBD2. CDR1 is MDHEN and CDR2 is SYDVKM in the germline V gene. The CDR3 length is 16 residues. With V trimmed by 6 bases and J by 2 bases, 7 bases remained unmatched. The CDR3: CASSLAGGRGQETQYF. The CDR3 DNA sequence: TGTGCCAGCAGCCTAGCGGGGGGGCGGGGGCAAGAGACCCAGTACTTC. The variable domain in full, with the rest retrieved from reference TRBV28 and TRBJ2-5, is DVKVTQSSRYLVKRTGEKVFLECVQDMDHENMFWYRQDPGLGLRLIYFSYDVKMKEKGDIPEGYSVSREKKERFSLILESASTNQTSMYLCASSLAGGRGQETQYFGPGTRLLVL.

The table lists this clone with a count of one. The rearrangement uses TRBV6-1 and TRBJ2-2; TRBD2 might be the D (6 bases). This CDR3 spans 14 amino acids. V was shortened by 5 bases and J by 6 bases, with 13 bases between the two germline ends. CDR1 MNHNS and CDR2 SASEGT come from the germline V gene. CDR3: CASSPGLLPGELFF. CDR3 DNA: TGTGCCAGCAGTCCGGGACTCTTACCCGGGGAGCTGTTTTTT.

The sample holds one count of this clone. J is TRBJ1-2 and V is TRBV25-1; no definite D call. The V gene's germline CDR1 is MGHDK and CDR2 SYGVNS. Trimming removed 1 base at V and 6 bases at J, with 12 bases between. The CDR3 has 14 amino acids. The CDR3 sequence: CASSEWGGSHGYTF. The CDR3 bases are TGTGCCAGCAGTGAATGGGGAGGGTCGCATGGCTACACCTTC.

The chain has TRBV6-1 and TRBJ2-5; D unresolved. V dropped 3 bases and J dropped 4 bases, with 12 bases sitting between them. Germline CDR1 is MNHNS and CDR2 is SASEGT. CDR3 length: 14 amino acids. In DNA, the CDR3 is TGTGCCAGCAGTGATGTCTGGGGTGGAGAGACCCAGTACTTC. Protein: CASSDVWGGETQYF.

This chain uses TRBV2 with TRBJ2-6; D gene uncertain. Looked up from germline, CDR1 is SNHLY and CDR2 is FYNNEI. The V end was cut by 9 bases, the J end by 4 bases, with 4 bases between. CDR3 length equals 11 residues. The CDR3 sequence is CASHGANVLTF. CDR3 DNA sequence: TGTGCCAGTCACGGGGCCAACGTCCTGACTTTC.

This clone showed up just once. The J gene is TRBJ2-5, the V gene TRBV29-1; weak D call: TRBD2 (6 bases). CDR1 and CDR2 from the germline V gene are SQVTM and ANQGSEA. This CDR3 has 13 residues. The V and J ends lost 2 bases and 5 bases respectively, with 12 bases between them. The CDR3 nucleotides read TGCAGCGTTGAAAGGGACGGGACTGAGACCCAGTACTTC. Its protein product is CSVERDGTETQYF.

Here the CDR3 reads CASRGGSTDTQYF. CDR3 nucleotides: TGTGCCAGCAGGGGGGGCAGCACAGATACGCAGTATTTT. The chain employs TRBV11-2 and TRBJ2-3; D tentatively reads TRBD1 or TRBD2 (6 bases each). This CDR3 region has 13 residues. The germline gives CDR1 SGHAT, CDR2 FQNNGV. V dropped 6 bases and J dropped 0 bases, with 7 bases sitting between them.

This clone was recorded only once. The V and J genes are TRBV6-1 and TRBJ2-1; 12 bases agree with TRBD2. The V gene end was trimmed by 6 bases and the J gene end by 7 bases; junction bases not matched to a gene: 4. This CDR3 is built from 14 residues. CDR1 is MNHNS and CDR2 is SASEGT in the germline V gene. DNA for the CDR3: TGTGCCAGCAGATTGCTAGCGGGAGGGAATGAGCAGTTCTTC. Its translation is CASRLLAGGNEQFF.

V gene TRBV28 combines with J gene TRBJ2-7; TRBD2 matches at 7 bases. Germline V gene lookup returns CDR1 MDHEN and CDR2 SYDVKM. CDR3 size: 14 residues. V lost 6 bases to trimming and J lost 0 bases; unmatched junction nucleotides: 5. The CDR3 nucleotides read TGTGCCAGCAGACTGAGCGGGACCTCCTACGAGCAGTACTTC. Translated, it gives CASRLSGTSYEQYF.